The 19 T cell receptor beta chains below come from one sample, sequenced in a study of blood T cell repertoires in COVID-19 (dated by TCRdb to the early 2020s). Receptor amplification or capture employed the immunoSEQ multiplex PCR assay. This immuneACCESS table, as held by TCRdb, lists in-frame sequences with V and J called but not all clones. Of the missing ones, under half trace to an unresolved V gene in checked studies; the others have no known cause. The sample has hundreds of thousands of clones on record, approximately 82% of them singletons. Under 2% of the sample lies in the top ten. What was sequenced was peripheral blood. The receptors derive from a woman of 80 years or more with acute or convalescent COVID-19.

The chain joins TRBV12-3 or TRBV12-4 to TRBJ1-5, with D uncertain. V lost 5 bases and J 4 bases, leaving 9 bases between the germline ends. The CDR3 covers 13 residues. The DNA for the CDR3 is TGTGCCAGCAGTGGGTCAGGTAATCAGCCCCAGCATTTT. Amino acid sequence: CASSGSGNQPQHF.

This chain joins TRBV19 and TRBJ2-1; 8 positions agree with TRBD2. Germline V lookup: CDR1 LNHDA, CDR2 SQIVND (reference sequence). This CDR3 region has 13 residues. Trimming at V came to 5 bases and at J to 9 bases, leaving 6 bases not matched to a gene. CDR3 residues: CASSPGLAGEQFF. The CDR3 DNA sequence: TGTGCCAGTAGTCCCGGACTAGCTGGTGAGCAGTTCTTC.

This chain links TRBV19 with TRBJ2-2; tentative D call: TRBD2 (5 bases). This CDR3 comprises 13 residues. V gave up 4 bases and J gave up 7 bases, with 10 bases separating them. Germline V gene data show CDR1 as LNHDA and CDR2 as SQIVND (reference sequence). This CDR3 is CASSKRQNGELFF. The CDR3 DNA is TGTGCCAGTAGTAAGCGGCAGAACGGGGAGCTGTTTTTT. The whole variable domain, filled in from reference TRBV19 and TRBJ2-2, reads DGGITQSPKYLFRKEGQNVTLSCEQNLNHDAMYWYRQDPGQGLRLIYYSQIVNDFQKGDIAEGYSVSREKKESFPLTVTSAQKNPTAFYLCASSKRQNGELFFGEGSRLTVL.

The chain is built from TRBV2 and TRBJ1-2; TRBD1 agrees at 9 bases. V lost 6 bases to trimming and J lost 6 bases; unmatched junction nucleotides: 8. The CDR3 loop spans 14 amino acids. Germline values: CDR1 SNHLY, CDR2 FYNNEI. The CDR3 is CASRGTGTLDGYTF. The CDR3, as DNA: TGTGCCAGCAGGGGGACAGGGACTCTCGATGGCTACACCTTC.

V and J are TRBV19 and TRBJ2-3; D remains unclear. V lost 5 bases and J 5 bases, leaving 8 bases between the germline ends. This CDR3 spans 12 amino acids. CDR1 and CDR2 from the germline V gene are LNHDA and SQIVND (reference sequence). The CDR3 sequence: CASSVTVDTQYF. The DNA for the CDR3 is TGTGCCAGTAGTGTCACTGTAGATACGCAGTATTTT.

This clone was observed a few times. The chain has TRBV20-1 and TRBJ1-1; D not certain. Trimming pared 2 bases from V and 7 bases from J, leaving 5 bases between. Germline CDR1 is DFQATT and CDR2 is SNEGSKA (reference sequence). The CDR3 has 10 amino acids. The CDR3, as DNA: TGCAGTGCTAGAATGAGTGAAGCTTTCTTT. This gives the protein CSARMSEAFF.

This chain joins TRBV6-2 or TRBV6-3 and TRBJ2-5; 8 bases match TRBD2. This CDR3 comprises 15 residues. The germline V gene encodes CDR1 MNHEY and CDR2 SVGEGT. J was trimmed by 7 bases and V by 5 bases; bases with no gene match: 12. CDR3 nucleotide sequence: TGTGCCAGCAGTCGCGGGGGGTATGATTCGGGGACCCAGTACTTC. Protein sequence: CASSRGGYDSGTQYF.

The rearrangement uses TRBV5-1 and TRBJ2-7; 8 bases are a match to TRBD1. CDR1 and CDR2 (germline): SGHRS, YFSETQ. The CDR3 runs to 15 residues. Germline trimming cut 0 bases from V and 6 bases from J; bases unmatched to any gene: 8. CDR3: CASSLEGQGAGEQYF. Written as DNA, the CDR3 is TGCGCCAGCAGCTTGGAGGGGCAGGGGGCGGGCGAGCAGTACTTC.

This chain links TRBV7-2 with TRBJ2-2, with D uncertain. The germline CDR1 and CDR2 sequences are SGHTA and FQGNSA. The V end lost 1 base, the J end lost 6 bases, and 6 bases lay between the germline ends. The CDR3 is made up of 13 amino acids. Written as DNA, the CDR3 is TGTGCCAGCAGCTTAGTCGGGTCCGGGGAGCTGTTTTTT. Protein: CASSLVGSGELFF.

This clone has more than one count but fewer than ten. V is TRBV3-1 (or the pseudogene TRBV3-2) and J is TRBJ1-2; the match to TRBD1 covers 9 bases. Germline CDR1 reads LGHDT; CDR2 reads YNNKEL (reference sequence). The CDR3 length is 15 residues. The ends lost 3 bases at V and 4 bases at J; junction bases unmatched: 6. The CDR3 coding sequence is TGTGCCAGCAGCCAGTCCGGGACAGGGCCCTATGGCTACACCTTC. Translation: CASSQSGTGPYGYTF.

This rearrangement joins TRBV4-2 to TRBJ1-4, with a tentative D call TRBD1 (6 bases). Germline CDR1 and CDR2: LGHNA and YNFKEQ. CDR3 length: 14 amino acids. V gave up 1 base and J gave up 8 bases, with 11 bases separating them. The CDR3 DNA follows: TGTGCCAGCAGCCAAGGCAGACAGGTGGAAAAACTGTTTTTT. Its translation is CASSQGRQVEKLFF.

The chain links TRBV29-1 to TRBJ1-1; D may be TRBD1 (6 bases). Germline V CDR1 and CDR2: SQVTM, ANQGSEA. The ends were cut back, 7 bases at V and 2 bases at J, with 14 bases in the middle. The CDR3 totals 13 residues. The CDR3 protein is CSAFRGKNTEAFF. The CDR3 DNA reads TGCAGCGCGTTCAGGGGAAAAAACACTGAAGCTTTCTTT.

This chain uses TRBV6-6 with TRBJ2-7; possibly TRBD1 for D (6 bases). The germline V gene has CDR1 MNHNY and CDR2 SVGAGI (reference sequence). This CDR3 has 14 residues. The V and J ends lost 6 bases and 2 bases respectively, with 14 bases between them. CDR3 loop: CASRLNRATYEQYF. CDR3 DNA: TGTGCCAGCAGACTGAACAGGGCCACCTACGAGCAGTACTTC.

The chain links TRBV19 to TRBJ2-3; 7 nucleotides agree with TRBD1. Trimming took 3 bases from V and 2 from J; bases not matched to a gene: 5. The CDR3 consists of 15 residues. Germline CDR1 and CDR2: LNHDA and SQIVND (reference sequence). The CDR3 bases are TGTGCCAGTAGTATCGACAGGGTAGCCACAGATACGCAGTATTTT. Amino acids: CASSIDRVATDTQYF.

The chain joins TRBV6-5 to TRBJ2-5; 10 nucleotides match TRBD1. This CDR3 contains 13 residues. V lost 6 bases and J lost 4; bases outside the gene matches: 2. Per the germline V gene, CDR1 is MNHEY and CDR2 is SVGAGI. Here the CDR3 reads CASRTGGIETQYF. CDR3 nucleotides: TGTGCCAGCAGGACAGGGGGCATAGAGACCCAGTACTTC.

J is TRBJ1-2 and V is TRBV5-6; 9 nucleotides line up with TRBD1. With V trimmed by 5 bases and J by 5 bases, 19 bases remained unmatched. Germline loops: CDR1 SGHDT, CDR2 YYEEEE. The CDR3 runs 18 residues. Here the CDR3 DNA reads TGTGCCAGCAGTGATAAACCCGGGACAGGGCTTGATCGGTATGGCTACACCTTC. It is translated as CASSDKPGTGLDRYGYTF.

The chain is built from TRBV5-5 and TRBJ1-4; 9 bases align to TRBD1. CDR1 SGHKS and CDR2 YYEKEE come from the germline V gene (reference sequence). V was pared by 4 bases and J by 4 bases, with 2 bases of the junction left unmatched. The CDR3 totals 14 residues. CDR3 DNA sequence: TGTGCCAGCAGCGAGGGACAGGGTAATGAAAAACTGTTTTTT. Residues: CASSEGQGNEKLFF.

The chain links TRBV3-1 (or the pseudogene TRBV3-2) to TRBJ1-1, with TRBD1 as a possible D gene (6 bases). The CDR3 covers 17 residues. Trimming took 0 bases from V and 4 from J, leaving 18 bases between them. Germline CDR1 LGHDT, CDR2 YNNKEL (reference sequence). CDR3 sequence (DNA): TGTGCCAGCAGCCAAGATTCACTGGGGGGGCGGTCCACTGAAGCTTTCTTT. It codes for CASSQDSLGGRSTEAFF.

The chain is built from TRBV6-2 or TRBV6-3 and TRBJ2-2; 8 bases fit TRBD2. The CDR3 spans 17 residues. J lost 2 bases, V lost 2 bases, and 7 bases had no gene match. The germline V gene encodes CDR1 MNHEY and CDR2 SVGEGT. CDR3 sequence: CASSYRRAGANTGELFF. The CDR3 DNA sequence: TGTGCCAGCAGTTACAGGAGAGCGGGAGCTAACACCGGGGAGCTGTTTTTT.